The entry below gives a single T cell receptor (beta chain) sequence along with its context. Sequenced by immunoSEQ multiplex PCR; TCRdb stores in-frame clones only, minus some. The table shows about 400,000 clones, with under 90% occurring only once. The CDR3 runs to 18 residues. V was clipped by 4 bases and J by 2 bases; unmatched bases: 15. Germline V lookup: CDR1 SGHNT, CDR2 YYREEE (reference sequence). This sample was included in a study of blood T cell repertoires in COVID-19. Whole-study context: COVID-19 samples from acute and convalescent phases originated in the United States, Italy and Spain.

Participants were placed into cohorts based on the clinical history they reported. Material for sequencing was PBMCs or T cells enriched from blood (not recorded which). The chain employs TRBV5-4 and TRBJ1-3; 7 nucleotides match TRBD1. The clonotype comes from a woman aged 30 to 39 who had recovered from COVID-19. CDR3 bases: TGTGCCAGCAGCCGCGGAGGGGGCAGGGTTGGTACTGGAAACACCATATATTTT. Its protein is CASSRGGGRVGTGNTIYF.